This entry is about one T cell receptor beta chain. The antigen is not known. This CDR3 is 16 amino acids long. V was pared by 1 base and J by 2 bases, with 6 bases of the junction left unmatched. Looked up from germline, CDR1 is MGHRA and CDR2 is YSYEKL. This entry belongs to a study of cytomegalovirus exposure and HLA in healthy donors. Study information: Tens of millions of unique TCR sequences came from HLA-typed donors in an early release. General study results and limits: Rare sequences made up most TCRs, while some public TCRs were found in many donors. Later analysis found that TCR beta chains associated with HLA were more clonally expanded than other, equally common chains. Links to common viral pathogens appeared, in a later analysis, for several of the most significant clusters.

The PCR ran on 60 Vbeta and 13 Jbeta primers. Libraries were prepared by immunoSEQ multiplex PCR; TCRdb keeps only in-frame clonotypes and omits some of them. This listing includes tens of thousands of clones. This TCR came from a young man in good health and CMV-seropositive. The sample comprised PBMCs. The rearrangement uses TRBV4-1 and TRBJ2-5; 8 nucleotides match TRBD2. The CDR3 loop reads CASSQVGGAWQETQYF. The CDR3 nucleotides read TGCGCCAGCAGCCAAGTCGGGGGGGCATGGCAAGAGACCCAGTACTTC.